Listed here are 18 T cell receptor beta chains from one sample, sequenced in a study of T cell repertoires in cytomegalovirus infection. TCRdb analysed the reads with MiXCR anew, one entry per CDR3 protein. This table holds more than 350,000 distinct CDR3 sequences, approximately 33% found once. The source material was PBMCs. These receptors all come from a human donor in good health (CMV status not recorded). Some clones in this sample may be carry-over from other donors' samples.

The rearrangement links TRBV15 to TRBJ1-2; no firm D call. The CDR3 sequence is 17 residues long. From germline, CDR1 is LNHNV and CDR2 YYDKDF (reference sequence). V was clipped by 0 bases and J by 0 bases, with 14 bases between them. CDR3 protein: CATSREGPPLANYGYTF. As DNA, the CDR3 is TGTGCCACCAGCAGAGAAGGCCCGCCACTAGCTAACTATGGCTACACCTTC.

This clonotype showed up just a few times. V and J are TRBV20-1 and TRBJ1-2; D not resolved. CDR3 size: 14 residues. V dropped 4 bases and J dropped 5 bases, with 17 bases sitting between them. CDR1 is DFQATT and CDR2 is SNEGSKA in the germline V gene (reference sequence). The CDR3 sequence is CSANPRGGRYGYTF. Written as DNA, the CDR3 is TGCAGTGCTAACCCCCGTGGAGGGCGGTATGGCTACACCTTC.

Comments on this clonotype: Since the CDR3 does not end with the conserved phenylalanine or tryptophan, this likely comes from a read error. The chain has TRBV7-9 and TRBJ1-4; no reliable D call. V was trimmed by 5 bases and J by 7 bases, leaving 14 bases between them. The CDR3 runs to 14 residues. Germline V gives CDR1 SEHNR, CDR2 FQNEAQ (reference sequence). The DNA for the CDR3 is TGTGCCAGCAGCCAAGTTGGGGAGGGTGAAAAACTGTTTTGT. Translated, it gives CASSQVGEGEKLFC.

This clonotype appeared a few times. The chain carries TRBV4-3 and TRBJ2-3, with 9 bases identical to TRBD1. V lost 2 bases, J lost 0 bases, and 6 bases stayed unmatched. Germline values: CDR1 LGHNA, CDR2 YSLEER. The CDR3 is 17 amino acids. In DNA form, the CDR3 reads TGCGCCAGCAGCCAAACTCCCGGGACAGGGAGCACAGATACGCAGTATTTT. Translation: CASSQTPGTGSTDTQYF.

This clonotype was seen only a few times. V usage is TRBV14 and J usage is TRBJ2-1; TRBD1 might be the D (6 bases). Trimming shortened V by 0 bases and J by 8 bases, and 14 bases separated the two germline ends. CDR1 is SGHDN and CDR2 is FVKESK in the germline V gene. The CDR3 has 15 residues. The CDR3, as DNA: TGTGCCAGCAGCCAAGATACGTCAGGGGCCGATGAGCAGTTCTTC. Translation: CASSQDTSGADEQFF.

Comment on this clonotype: A read error is possible here, since a much larger clone lies one base away. V gene TRBV6-5 combines with J gene TRBJ1-3, with a possible D match to TRBD1 (5 bases). Per germline, CDR1 MNHEY and CDR2 SVGAGI. The CDR3 has 13 residues. CDR3 amino acids: CSTLGGARNTIYF. DNA of the CDR3: TGTTCCACCCTGGGAGGGGCCCGAAACACCATATATTTT.

The chain has TRBV7-9 and TRBJ1-2; TRBD1 aligns across 7 bases. The CDR3 has 13 residues. The J segment lost 9 bases and the V segment lost 8 bases, leaving 12 bases of the junction unmatched. Germline CDR1 and CDR2: SEHNR and FQNEAQ (reference sequence). The CDR3 region has the DNA TGTGCCAGCCCTGAACAGGGGTTAGCGAGCTACACCTTC. Translated, it gives CASPEQGLASYTF.

This clonotype was counted between two and nine times. This CDR3 is CASSGDGQGGTEAFF. CDR3 nucleotide sequence: TGTGCCAGCAGTGGGGACGGACAGGGTGGCACTGAAGCTTTCTTT. The J gene is TRBJ1-1, the V gene TRBV6-5, with 8 bases identical to TRBD1. From germline, CDR1 is MNHEY and CDR2 SVGAGI. Germline trimming cut 5 bases from V and 4 bases from J; bases unmatched to any gene: 9. CDR3 size: 15 residues.

This clonotype was recorded at least ten times. The V call is TRBV7-2, the J call TRBJ2-3, with a tentative D call TRBD2 (6 bases). The CDR3 covers 16 residues. With 1 base removed from V and 0 bases from J, the gap between germline ends came to 11 bases. Germline V gene lookup returns CDR1 SGHTA and CDR2 FQGNSA. CDR3 sequence reads: CASSLGLGTSTDTQYF. The DNA for the CDR3 is TGTGCCAGCAGCTTAGGGTTGGGGACTAGCACAGATACGCAGTATTTT.

The V call is TRBV20-1, the J call TRBJ2-5, with TRBD2 matching over 11 bases. CDR1 and CDR2 (germline): DFQATT, SNEGSKA (reference sequence). CDR3 length: 16 residues. V lost 1 base and J lost 4; bases outside the gene matches: 8. In nucleotides, the CDR3 is TGCAGTGCTAGAGCCCCGGGACTAGCGGCAGGAGAGACCCAGTACTTC. As protein: CSARAPGLAAGETQYF.

The chain joins TRBV19 to TRBJ2-3; D gene ambiguous. The CDR3 loop spans 13 amino acids. Germline V gene sequence: CDR1 LNHDA, CDR2 SQIVND (reference sequence). The V gene lost 7 bases and the J gene lost 2 bases, with 10 bases spanning the gap. The CDR3 coding sequence is TGTGCCAGTATGGATTACTACACAGATACGCAGTATTTT. Protein product: CASMDYYTDTQYF.

This chain uses TRBV5-1 with TRBJ1-6, with unresolved D. There are 17 residues in the CDR3. V lost 0 bases to trimming and J lost 0 bases, with 10 bases between them. The germline V gene encodes CDR1 SGHRS and CDR2 YFSETQ. DNA of the CDR3: TGCGCCAGCAGCTTGGACGGCCCTACCTCCTATAATTCACCCCTCCACTTT. Protein: CASSLDGPTSYNSPLHF.

The CDR3 nucleotides read TGTGCCAGCAGGGGGGAGGCAGGGGACAGTTCACCCCTCCACTTT. This translates into CASRGEAGDSSPLHF. The genes are TRBV5-5 and TRBJ1-6; 7 bases align to TRBD1. Germline trimming cut 5 bases from V and 9 bases from J; bases unmatched to any gene: 11. The germline V gene encodes CDR1 SGHKS and CDR2 YYEKEE (reference sequence). The CDR3 loop spans 15 amino acids.

This clonotype was detected ten times or more. The V call is TRBV7-2, the J call TRBJ2-7; TRBD2 aligns across 7 bases. This CDR3 spans 15 amino acids. The junction had 12 bases not matched to a gene; V was cut back by 4 bases and J by 6 bases. Germline V lookup: CDR1 SGHTA, CDR2 FQGNSA. The CDR3 spells CASSWGGARRAEQYF. The CDR3 nucleotides are TGTGCCAGCAGCTGGGGAGGGGCTCGTCGGGCCGAGCAGTACTTC. Full variable domain (missing parts from reference TRBV7-2 and TRBJ2-7): GAGVSQSPSNKVTEKGKDVELRCDPISGHTALYWYRQSLGQGLEFLIYFQGNSAPDKSGLPSDRFSAERTGGSVSTLTIQRTQQEDSAVYLCASSWGGARRAEQYFGPGTRLTVT.

This clonotype showed up many times. CDR3 nucleotide sequence: TGTGCCAGCAGCGGGGGAGCAGGGTCATTGGGCACAGATACGCAGTATTTT. Residues: CASSGGAGSLGTDTQYF. J is TRBJ2-3 and V is TRBV7-2; either TRBD1 or TRBD2 may supply D (5 bases each). This CDR3 has 17 amino acids. V lost 5 bases, J lost 1 base, and 19 bases lay in between. The germline V gene has CDR1 SGHTA and CDR2 FQGNSA.

This clonotype was counted between two and nine times. V and J are TRBV5-1 and TRBJ1-3, with 7 bases aligning to TRBD1. The V and J ends lost 4 bases and 1 base, in that order; junction bases with no gene match: 2. This CDR3 is built from 14 residues. The germline V gene has CDR1 SGHRS and CDR2 YFSETQ. DNA for the CDR3: TGCGCCAGCAGCGGGGGACAGTCTGGAAACACCATATATTTT. Translation gives CASSGGQSGNTIYF.

Notes on this clonotype: Compared with germline, one end of the junction differs, possibly owing to a read error. CDR3 protein: CASSQDPRGWGERGGIDTQCF. CDR3 in DNA: TGCGCCAGCAGCCAAGATCCGCGGGGGTGGGGTGAGCGGGGGGGCATAGATACGCAGTGTTTT. This rearrangement joins TRBV4-1 to TRBJ2-3, with 10 bases lining up with TRBD2. The CDR3 is made up of 21 amino acids. Germline CDR1 and CDR2: MGHRA and YSYEKL.

With regard to this clonotype: One base away lies a much larger clone, so this may be a sequencing read error. The chain is built from TRBV7-6 and TRBJ2-7; 9 nucleotides align to TRBD2. Trimming cost V 4 bases and J 5 bases; bases outside gene matches: 6. The CDR3 sequence is 14 residues long. CDR1 and CDR2 (germline): SGHVS, FNYEAQ. The CDR3 here is CASSSWTSVDEQYF. CDR3 DNA: TGTGCCAGCAGCTCCTGGACTAGCGTGGACGAGCAGTACTTC.